Following are 3 T cell receptor beta chains from one sample sequenced in a study of cytomegalovirus exposure and HLA in healthy donors. PCR used 60 Vbeta primers and 13 Jbeta primers. Here immunoSEQ multiplex PCR was the method, and the copy in TCRdb shows in-frame clones only, minus some. The data contain approximately 130,000 clones, more than 75% of them singletons. Sequencing was done on a sample of PBMCs. These receptors were taken from a man aged 18 to 35 in good health and CMV-seronegative.

The gene calls are TRBV7-9 and TRBJ2-5; 12 bases match TRBD2. There are 17 residues in the CDR3. Per germline, CDR1 SEHNR and CDR2 FQNEAQ (reference sequence). V was pared by 2 bases and J by 5 bases, with 9 bases of the junction left unmatched. CDR3 DNA sequence: TGTGCCAGCAGCTTACTAACTAGCGGGGGGATGCGGGAGACCCAGTACTTC. Translated: CASSLLTSGGMRETQYF.

V usage is TRBV7-8 and J usage is TRBJ2-4; 8 nucleotides align to TRBD2. The CDR3 has 13 residues. V gave up 3 bases and J gave up 8 bases; unmatched junction bases: 3. Germline V CDR1 and CDR2: SGHVS, FQNEAQ. The CDR3 loop reads CASSFPGGDIQYF. The CDR3 DNA reads TGTGCCAGCAGCTTCCCGGGGGGGGACATTCAGTACTTC.

The table lists this clone with a few counts. The genes are TRBV11-2 and TRBJ1-2; the D is unclear. Between the trimmed V and J ends, which lost 5 bases and 2 bases, there was a span of 9 bases. Germline loops: CDR1 SGHAT, CDR2 FQNNGV. The CDR3 is 13 residues long. The DNA of the CDR3 is TGTGCCAGCAGCGCGACTAGGAACTATGGCTACACCTTC. Protein sequence: CASSATRNYGYTF.